This TCR beta chain was sequenced in a study of cytomegalovirus exposure and HLA in healthy donors. Whole-study context: Falling in the Caucasian-associated ancestry cluster were about 82% of around 370 genotyped donors. Study results and limitations: The study listed roughly 150 cytomegalovirus-associated TCR beta chains.

With respect to this clone: Its cognate antigen is unknown.

60 Vbeta and 13 Jbeta primers were used in PCR. Sequencing was performed with immunoSEQ multiplex PCR; in TCRdb, only in-frame clones are kept and a portion is missing. The table includes nearly 300,000 clones, 86% detected once. The CDR3 covers 13 residues. With 6 bases clipped from V and 8 bases from J, the junction kept 7 bases outside the gene matches. Germline lookup yields CDR1 SQVTM and CDR2 ANQGSEA. This rearrangement joins TRBV29-1 to TRBJ2-1, with 10 bases fitting TRBD1. Source material: PBMCs. The receptor's source is a man aged 40-50 years in good health and CMV-seropositive. The CDR3 nucleotides are TGCAGCGTCCGACAGGGGGCCAGCGATGAGCAGTTCTTC. This codes for CSVRQGASDEQFF.